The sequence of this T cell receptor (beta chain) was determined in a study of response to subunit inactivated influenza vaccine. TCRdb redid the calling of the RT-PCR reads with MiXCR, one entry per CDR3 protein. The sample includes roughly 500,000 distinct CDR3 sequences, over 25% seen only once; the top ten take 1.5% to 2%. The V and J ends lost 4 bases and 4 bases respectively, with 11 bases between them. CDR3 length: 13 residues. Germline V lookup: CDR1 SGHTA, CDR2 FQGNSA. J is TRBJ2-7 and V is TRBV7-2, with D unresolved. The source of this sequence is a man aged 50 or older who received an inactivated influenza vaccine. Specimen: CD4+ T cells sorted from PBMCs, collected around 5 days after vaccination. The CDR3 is CASSSAIFYEQYF. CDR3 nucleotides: TGTGCCAGCAGCTCGGCGATTTTTTACGAGCAGTACTTC.